This T cell receptor beta chain originates from a study of T cells after yellow fever vaccination. Universal primer sites and UMIs were introduced during 5'RACE template-switching synthesis of TCR cDNA. MiXCR, applied by TCRdb to the 5' RACE reads, yields one record per CDR3 protein. Here the sample spans about 580,000 distinct CDR3 sequences, roughly a sixth being singletons. This clonotype has ten or more counts. Its antigen is unknown. Study-wide results and limits: FACS-sorted repertoires could contain abundant clonotypes contaminating from the bulk population. CD4 and CD8 compartments shared a small share of clonotypes.

The CDR3 totals 19 residues. The trim removed 4 bases at V and 8 bases at J, leaving 26 bases unmatched. Germline values: CDR1 SGHDT, CDR2 YYEEEE. The sequenced sample was PBMCs, obtained 5 to 6 days after the first yellow fever vaccination. The clonotype originates from a man between 18 and 35 years old who received the YFV17D yellow fever vaccine. V and J are TRBV5-6 and TRBJ1-2; 7 nucleotides match TRBD1. The CDR3 is CASSKKRPEGQITLEGYTF. CDR3 coding DNA: TGTGCCAGCAGCAAAAAACGACCCGAGGGACAGATCACTCTCGAGGGCTACACCTTC.